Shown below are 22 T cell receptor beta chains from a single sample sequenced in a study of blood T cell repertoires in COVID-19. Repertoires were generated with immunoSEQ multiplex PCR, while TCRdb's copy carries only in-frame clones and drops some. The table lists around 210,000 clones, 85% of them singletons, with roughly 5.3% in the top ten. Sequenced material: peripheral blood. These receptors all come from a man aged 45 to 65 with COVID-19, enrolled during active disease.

This chain's CDR3 is CASSLGPGTQYEQYF. The CDR3 DNA reads TGTGCCAGCAGCTTGGGCCCCGGGACTCAGTACGAGCAGTACTTC. The chain has TRBV5-4 and TRBJ2-7; D might be TRBD2 (6 bases). The V and J ends lost 0 bases and 4 bases respectively, with 14 bases between them. Germline CDR1 and CDR2: SGHNT and YYREEE (reference sequence). CDR3 length: 15 amino acids.

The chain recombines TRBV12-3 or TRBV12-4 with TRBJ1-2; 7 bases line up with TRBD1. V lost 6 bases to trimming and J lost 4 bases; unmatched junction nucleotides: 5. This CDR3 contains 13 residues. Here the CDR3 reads CASRLGQSYGYTF. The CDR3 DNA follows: TGTGCCAGCAGATTGGGACAGAGCTATGGCTACACCTTC.

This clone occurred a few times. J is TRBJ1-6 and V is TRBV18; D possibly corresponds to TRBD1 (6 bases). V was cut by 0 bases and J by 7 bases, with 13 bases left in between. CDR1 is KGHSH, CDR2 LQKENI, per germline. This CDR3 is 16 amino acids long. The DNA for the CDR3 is TGTGCCAGCTCACCACCGGGGGCGGAAGGAAATTCACCCCTCCACTTT. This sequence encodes CASSPPGAEGNSPLHF.

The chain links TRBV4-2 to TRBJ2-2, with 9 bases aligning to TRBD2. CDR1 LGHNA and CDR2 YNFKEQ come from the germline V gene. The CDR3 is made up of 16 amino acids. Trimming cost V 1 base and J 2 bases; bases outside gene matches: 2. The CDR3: CASSQALAGNTGELFF. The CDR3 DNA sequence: TGTGCCAGCAGCCAAGCCCTAGCGGGAAACACCGGGGAGCTGTTTTTT.

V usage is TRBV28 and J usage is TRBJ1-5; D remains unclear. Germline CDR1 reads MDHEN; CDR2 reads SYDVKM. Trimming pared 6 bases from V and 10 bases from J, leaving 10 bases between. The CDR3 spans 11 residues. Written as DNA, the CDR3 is TGTGCCAGCAGACGAGAGGGTCCCCAGCATTTT. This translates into CASRREGPQHF.

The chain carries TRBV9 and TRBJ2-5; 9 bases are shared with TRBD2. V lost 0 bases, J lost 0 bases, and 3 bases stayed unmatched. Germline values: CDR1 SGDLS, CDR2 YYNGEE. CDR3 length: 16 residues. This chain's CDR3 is CASSVALAGNQETQYF. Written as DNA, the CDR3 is TGTGCCAGCAGCGTAGCCCTAGCGGGGAACCAAGAGACCCAGTACTTC.

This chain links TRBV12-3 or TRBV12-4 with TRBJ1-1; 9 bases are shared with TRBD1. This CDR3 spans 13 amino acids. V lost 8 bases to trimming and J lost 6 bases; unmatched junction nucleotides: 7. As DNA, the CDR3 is TGTGCCAGCGACAGGGGGACCACACCTGAAGCTTTCTTT. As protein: CASDRGTTPEAFF.

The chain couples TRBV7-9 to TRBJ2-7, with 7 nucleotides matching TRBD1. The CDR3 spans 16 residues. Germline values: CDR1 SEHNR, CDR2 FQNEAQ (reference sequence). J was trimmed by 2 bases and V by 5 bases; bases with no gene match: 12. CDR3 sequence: CASSPGQSETPYEQYF. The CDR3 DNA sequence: TGTGCCAGCAGCCCGGGACAGTCTGAAACCCCCTACGAGCAGTACTTC.

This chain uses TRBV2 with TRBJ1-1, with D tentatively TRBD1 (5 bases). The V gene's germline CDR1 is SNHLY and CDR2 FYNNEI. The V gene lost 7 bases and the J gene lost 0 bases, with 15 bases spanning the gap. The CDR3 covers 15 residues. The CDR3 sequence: CASNPRTKLNTEAFF. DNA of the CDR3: TGTGCCAGCAACCCCAGGACAAAGTTGAACACTGAAGCTTTCTTT.

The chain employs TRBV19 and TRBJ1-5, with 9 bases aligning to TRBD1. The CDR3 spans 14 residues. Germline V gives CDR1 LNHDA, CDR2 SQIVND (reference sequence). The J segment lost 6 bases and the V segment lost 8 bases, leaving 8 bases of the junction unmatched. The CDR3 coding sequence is TGTGCCAGTTGGGGGACAGGGAAGGTTCAGCCCCAGCATTTT. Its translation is CASWGTGKVQPQHF.

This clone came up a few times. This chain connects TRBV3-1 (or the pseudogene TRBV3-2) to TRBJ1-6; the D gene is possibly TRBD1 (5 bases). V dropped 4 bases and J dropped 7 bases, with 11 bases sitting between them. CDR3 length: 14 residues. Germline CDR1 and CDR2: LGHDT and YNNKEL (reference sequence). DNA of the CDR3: TGTGCCAGCAGCCCTCAGGGCCGCAATTCACCCCTCCACTTT. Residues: CASSPQGRNSPLHF.

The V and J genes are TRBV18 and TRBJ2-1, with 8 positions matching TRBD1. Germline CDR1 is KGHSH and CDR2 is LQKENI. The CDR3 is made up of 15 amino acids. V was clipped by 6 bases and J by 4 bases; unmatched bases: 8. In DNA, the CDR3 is TGTGCCAGCTCTCCTCCGGGACAGGTATACAATGAGCAGTTCTTC. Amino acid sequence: CASSPPGQVYNEQFF. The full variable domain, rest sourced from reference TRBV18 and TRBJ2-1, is NAGVMQNPRHLVRRRGQEARLRCSPMKGHSHVYWYRQLPEEGLKFMVYLQKENIIDESGMPKERFSAEFPKEGPSILRIQQVVRGDSAAYFCASSPPGQVYNEQFFGPGTRLTVL.

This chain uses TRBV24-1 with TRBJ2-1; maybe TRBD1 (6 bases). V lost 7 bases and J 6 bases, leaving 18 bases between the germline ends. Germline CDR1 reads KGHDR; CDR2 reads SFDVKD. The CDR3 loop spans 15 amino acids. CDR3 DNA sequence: TGTGCCACCAGCAAACCAGGGGTTAGGGGCAATGAGCAGTTCTTC. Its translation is CATSKPGVRGNEQFF.

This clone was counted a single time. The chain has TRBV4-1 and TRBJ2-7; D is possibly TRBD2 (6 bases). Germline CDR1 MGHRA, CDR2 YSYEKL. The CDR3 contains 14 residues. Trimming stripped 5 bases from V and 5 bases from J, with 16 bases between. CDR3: CASSLGQGGDEQYF. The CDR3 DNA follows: TGCGCCAGCAGCTTGGGGCAGGGAGGCGACGAGCAGTACTTC.

DNA for the CDR3: TGTGCCAGCAGCTTTCAGGGTGGTTACGAGCAGTACTTC. Protein product: CASSFQGGYEQYF. The chain has TRBV11-2 and TRBJ2-7; possibly TRBD1 for D (5 bases). Germline V lookup: CDR1 SGHAT, CDR2 FQNNGV. This CDR3 spans 13 amino acids. The V and J ends lost 3 bases and 4 bases respectively, with 10 bases between them.

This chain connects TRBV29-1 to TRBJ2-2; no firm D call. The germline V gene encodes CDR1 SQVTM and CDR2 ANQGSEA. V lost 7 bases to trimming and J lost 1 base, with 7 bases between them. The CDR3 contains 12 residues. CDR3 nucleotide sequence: TGCAGCGGAGGTGGGAACACCGGGGAGCTGTTTTTT. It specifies CSGGGNTGELFF.

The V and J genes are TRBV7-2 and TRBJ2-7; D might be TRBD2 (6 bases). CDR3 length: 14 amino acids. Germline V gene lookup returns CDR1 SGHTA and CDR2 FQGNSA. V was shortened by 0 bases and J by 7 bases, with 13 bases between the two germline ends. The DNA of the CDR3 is TGTGCCAGCAGCTTAGCACTAGCCGCGCGAGAGCAGTACTTC. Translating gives CASSLALAAREQYF.

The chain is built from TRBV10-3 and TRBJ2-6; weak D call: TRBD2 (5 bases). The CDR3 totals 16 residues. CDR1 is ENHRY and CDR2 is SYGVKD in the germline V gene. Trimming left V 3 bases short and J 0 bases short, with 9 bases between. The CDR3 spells CAISEGLRSGANVLTF. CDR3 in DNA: TGTGCCATCAGTGAAGGACTGCGCTCTGGGGCCAACGTCCTGACTTTC.

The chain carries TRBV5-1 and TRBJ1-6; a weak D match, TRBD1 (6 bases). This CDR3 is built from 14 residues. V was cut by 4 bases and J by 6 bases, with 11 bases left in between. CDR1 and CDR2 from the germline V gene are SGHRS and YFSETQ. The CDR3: CASSEGHVNSPLHF. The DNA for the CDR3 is TGCGCCAGCAGCGAGGGACACGTTAATTCACCCCTCCACTTT.

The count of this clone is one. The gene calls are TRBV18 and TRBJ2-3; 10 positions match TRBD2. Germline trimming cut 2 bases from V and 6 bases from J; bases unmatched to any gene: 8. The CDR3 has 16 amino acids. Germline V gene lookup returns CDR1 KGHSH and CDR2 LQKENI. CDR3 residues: CASSPSELAGSDTQYF. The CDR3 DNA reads TGTGCCAGCTCACCATCAGAACTAGCGGGGTCGGATACGCAGTATTTT.

The CDR3, as DNA: TGTGCCAGTAGCGGGGACAGGGTGGCGTACGAGCAGTACTTC. Translating gives CASSGDRVAYEQYF. The chain links TRBV19 to TRBJ2-7; 9 bases are a match to TRBD1. J gave up 4 bases and V 6 bases, and 7 bases lay outside the gene matches. Germline CDR1 LNHDA, CDR2 SQIVND (reference sequence). The CDR3 is 14 amino acids.

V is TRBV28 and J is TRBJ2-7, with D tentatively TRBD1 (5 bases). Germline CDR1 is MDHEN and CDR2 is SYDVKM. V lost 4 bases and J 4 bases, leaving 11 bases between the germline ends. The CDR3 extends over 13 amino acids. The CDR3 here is CASSSGIVYEQYF. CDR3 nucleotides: TGTGCCAGCAGTTCAGGGATTGTGTACGAGCAGTACTTC.